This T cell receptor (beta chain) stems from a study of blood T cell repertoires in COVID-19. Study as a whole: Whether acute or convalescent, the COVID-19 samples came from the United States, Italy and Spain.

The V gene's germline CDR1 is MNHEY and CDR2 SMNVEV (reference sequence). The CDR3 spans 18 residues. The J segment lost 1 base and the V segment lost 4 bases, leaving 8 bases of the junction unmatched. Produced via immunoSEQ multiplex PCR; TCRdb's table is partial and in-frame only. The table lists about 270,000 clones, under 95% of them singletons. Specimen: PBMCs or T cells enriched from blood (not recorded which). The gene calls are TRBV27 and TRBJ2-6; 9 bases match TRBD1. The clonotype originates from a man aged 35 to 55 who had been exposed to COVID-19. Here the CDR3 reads CASSYRTGVISGANVLTF. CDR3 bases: TGTGCCAGCAGTTACAGGACAGGGGTTATTTCTGGGGCCAACGTCCTGACTTTC.